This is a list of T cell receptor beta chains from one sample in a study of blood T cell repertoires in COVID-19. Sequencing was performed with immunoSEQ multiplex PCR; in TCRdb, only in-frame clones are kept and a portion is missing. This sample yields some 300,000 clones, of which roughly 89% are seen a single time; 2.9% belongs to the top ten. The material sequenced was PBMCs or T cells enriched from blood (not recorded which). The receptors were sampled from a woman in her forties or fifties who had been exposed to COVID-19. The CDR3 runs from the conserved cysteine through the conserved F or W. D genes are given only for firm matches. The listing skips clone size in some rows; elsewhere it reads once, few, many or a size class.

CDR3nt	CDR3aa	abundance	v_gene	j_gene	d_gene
TGTGCCAGCAGCACCCGGACTAGCGGGGGCGTTAACACCGGGGAGCTGTTTTTT	CASSTRTSGGVNTGELFF	-	TRBV21-1	TRBJ2-2	-
TGTGCCAGTAGCGGATACCGGGACAGAAGCTCCTACGAGCAGTACTTC	CASSGYRDRSSYEQYF	once	TRBV19	TRBJ2-7	TRBD1
TGTGCCAGCAGCTACGGGACTCCAGATACGCAGTATTTT	CASSYGTPDTQYF	-	TRBV7-2	TRBJ2-3	-
TGTGCCAGCAGCTTAATGTCCAGGGGGCGGACTGAAGCTTTCTTT	CASSLMSRGRTEAFF	once	TRBV5-6	TRBJ1-1	TRBD1
TGTGCCAGCAGTGAGGGGACAGGGAACTATGGCTACACCTTC	CASSEGTGNYGYTF	-	TRBV25-1	TRBJ1-2	TRBD1
TGCGCCAGCAGCCTACTGGGACAGGGTTACGAGCAGTACTTC	CASSLLGQGYEQYF	-	TRBV5-1	TRBJ2-7	TRBD1
TGTGCCAGCAGTTTATCGGGGAGGGACAGGGGGACTCCCTACGAGCAGTACTTC	CASSLSGRDRGTPYEQYF	-	TRBV27	TRBJ2-7	TRBD1
TGTGCCTGGAGTGTGGGGCAGGGGTCTAGTTCACCCCTCCACTTT	CAWSVGQGSSSPLHF	-	TRBV30	TRBJ1-6	-
TGTGCCAGCAGTTTATCAGACTCCTACGAGCAGTACTTC	CASSLSDSYEQYF	-	TRBV28	TRBJ2-7	-
TGTGCCAGTAGTATAATCGGGGAGACCCAGTACTTC	CASSIIGETQYF	-	TRBV19	TRBJ2-5	-
TGTGCCAGCAGCTTAAGCTGGCCACCAGGGGGCGGTTATGAAAAACTGTTTTTT	CASSLSWPPGGGYEKLFF	-	TRBV7-6	TRBJ1-4	TRBD1
TGTGCCCGGGACTCTTCCTACAATGAGCAGTTCTTC	CARDSSYNEQFF	-	TRBV30	TRBJ2-1	-
TGTGCCAGCAGCCAAGATAGACTCCTTCTTACCTACGAGCAGTACTTC	CASSQDRLLLTYEQYF	-	TRBV3-1/TRBV3-2	TRBJ2-7	-
TGTGCCAGCAGCTTAGTTGCGGGGGCCACCGCGACCCAGTACTTC	CASSLVAGATATQYF	-	TRBV7-2	TRBJ2-5	-
TGTGCCACCAGCAGAGATCGCGGCTACAATCAGCCCCAGCATTTT	CATSRDRGYNQPQHF	-	TRBV15	TRBJ1-5	-
TGTGCCAGCAGTGCCCGAGGAGGGGCGATAGTCTACGAGCAGTACTTC	CASSARGGAIVYEQYF	-	TRBV2	TRBJ2-7	-
TGTGCCATCCTCCGGGACAGGGGTTCCTACGAGCAGTACTTC	CAILRDRGSYEQYF	few	TRBV28	TRBJ2-7	TRBD1
TGTGCCAGCAGTCAGGGGGTAGGTGAAGCTTTCTTT	CASSQGVGEAFF	few	TRBV2	TRBJ1-1	TRBD1
TGTGCCAGTAGTCTACAGGGAATCTCTGAAAAACTGTTTTTT	CASSLQGISEKLFF	-	TRBV19	TRBJ1-4	-
TGTGCCAGCAACCCAAGGGGTAGTGGGGCCAACGTCCTGACTTTC	CASNPRGSGANVLTF	few	TRBV5-5	TRBJ2-6	-
TGTGCCAGCAGCCCGCGGGGGAGCGGGGTAATTACCGGGGAGCTGTTTTTT	CASSPRGSGVITGELFF	-	TRBV13	TRBJ2-2	TRBD2
TGTGCCAGCAGCCTCGGGACAGGACGCAATCAGCCCCAGCATTTT	CASSLGTGRNQPQHF	-	TRBV7-8	TRBJ1-5	TRBD1
TGCAGCGTTCAGGGGGCGGCAGAGACCCAGTACTTC	CSVQGAAETQYF	-	TRBV29-1	TRBJ2-5	TRBD1
TGTGCCAGCAGCTTGCGCGGGGGGTATGGGAGGATCACTGAAGCTTTCTTT	CASSLRGGYGRITEAFF	-	TRBV5-8	TRBJ1-1	-
TGTGCCAGCAGCCCTCGGACAGGCTACGAGCAGTACTTC	CASSPRTGYEQYF	once	TRBV3-1/TRBV3-2	TRBJ2-7	TRBD1
TGTGCCAGCACGACAGGAACCTACGAGCAGTACTTC	CASTTGTYEQYF	-	TRBV6-6	TRBJ2-7	-
TGCGCCAGCAGCTTGGGGACAGGGAATGAAAAACTGTTTTTT	CASSLGTGNEKLFF	-	TRBV4-1	TRBJ1-4	TRBD1
TGTGCCACCAGCGCGGCACTTAGCAATCAGCCCCAGCATTTT	CATSAALSNQPQHF	-	TRBV15	TRBJ1-5	-
TGTGCCAGCAGGCCAACAAACACAGGGGCGAGTGGCTACACCTTC	CASRPTNTGASGYTF	-	TRBV27	TRBJ1-2	TRBD1
TGCGCCAGCAGCTCAAACGGGGGGGATGAGCAGTTCTTC	CASSSNGGDEQFF	-	TRBV5-1	TRBJ2-1	TRBD2
TGTGCCAGCCTCCTGGGGGGACCCCCTAGCACAGATACGCAGTATTTT	CASLLGGPPSTDTQYF	-	TRBV28	TRBJ2-3	-
TGTGCCAGCAGCCACGGGGTCTGGGGTGAAGCTTTCTTT	CASSHGVWGEAFF	-	TRBV3-1/TRBV3-2	TRBJ1-1	-
TGTGCCAGTAGTATCAGACAGGGTAGCCGGAATGAAGCTTTCTTT	CASSIRQGSRNEAFF	-	TRBV19	TRBJ1-1	TRBD1
TGCGCCAGCAGCGAGCGGGCAGGGGGCTTTGGAAACACCATATATTTT	CASSERAGGFGNTIYF	-	TRBV5-1	TRBJ1-3	TRBD1
TGTGCCAGCAGTTACGCGGGGCAGAAAGACTACGAGCAGTACTTC	CASSYAGQKDYEQYF	-	TRBV6-2/TRBV6-3	TRBJ2-7	-
TGTGCCAGCAGCTTGGTTTCGCCGGGACAGGGGGGAGAGACCCAGTACTTC	CASSLVSPGQGGETQYF	-	TRBV11-2	TRBJ2-5	TRBD1
TGTGCCAGCAGCCAAGTAGGAGGGGGCCGGTATGAGACCCAGTACTTC	CASSQVGGGRYETQYF	few	TRBV14	TRBJ2-5	-
TGCAGCGCCCGGGAGCCTCCCGGTACGCAGTATTTT	CSAREPPGTQYF	-	TRBV29-1	TRBJ2-3	-
TGTGCCAGTAGCCCCGACAGGGGGAGGAATGGCTACACCTTC	CASSPDRGRNGYTF	-	TRBV19	TRBJ1-2	TRBD1
TGTGCCAGCAGCCGCAGACAGGGCCACGACGAAAAACTGTTTTTT	CASSRRQGHDEKLFF	-	TRBV14	TRBJ1-4	TRBD1
TGTGCCAGCTCACCCCCGGGGTTCGATTCACCCCTCCACTTT	CASSPPGFDSPLHF	-	TRBV18	TRBJ1-6	-
TGTGCCAGCAGCCAGGATCGCAGGGGCCCCATATATTTT	CASSQDRRGPIYF	-	TRBV3-1/TRBV3-2	TRBJ1-3	-